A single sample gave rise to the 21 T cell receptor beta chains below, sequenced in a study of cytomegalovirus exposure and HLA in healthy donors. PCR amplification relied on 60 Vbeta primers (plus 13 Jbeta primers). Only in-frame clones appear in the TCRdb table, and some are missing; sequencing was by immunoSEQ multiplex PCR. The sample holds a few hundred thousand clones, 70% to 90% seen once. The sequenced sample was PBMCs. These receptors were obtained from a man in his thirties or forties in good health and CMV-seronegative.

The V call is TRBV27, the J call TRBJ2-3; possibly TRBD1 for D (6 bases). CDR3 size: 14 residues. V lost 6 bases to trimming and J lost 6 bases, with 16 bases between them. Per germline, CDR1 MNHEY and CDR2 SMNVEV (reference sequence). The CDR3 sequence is CASSVRRGGDTQYF. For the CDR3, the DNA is TGTGCCAGCAGCGTTCGCAGGGGCGGTGATACGCAGTATTTT.

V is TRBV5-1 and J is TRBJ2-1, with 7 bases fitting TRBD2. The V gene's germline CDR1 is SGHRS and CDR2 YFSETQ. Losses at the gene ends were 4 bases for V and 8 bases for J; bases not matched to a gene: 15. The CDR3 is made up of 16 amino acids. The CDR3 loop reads CASSAGDGWGAHEQFF. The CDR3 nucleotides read TGCGCCAGCAGCGCGGGGGACGGGTGGGGAGCCCATGAGCAGTTCTTC.

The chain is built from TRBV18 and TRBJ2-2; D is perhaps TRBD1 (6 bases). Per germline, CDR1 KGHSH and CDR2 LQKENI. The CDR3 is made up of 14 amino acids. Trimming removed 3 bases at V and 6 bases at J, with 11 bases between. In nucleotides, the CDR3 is TGTGCCAGCTCACCTCAGGGGTACGCCGGGGAGCTGTTTTTT. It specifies CASSPQGYAGELFF.

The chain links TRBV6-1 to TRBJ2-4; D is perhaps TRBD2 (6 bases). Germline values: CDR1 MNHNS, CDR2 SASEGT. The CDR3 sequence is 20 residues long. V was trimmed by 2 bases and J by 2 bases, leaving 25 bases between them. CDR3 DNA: TGTGCCAGCAGTGAAATTTTAGGGACTGTCCTCCTAGGGTCCAAAAACATTCAGTACTTC. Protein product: CASSEILGTVLLGSKNIQYF.

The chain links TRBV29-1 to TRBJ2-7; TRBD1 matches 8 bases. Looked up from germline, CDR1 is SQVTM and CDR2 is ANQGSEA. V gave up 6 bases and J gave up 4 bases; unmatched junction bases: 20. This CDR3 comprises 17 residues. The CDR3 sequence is CSVVDRASVEQEYEQYF. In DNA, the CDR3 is TGCAGCGTGGTGGACAGGGCATCAGTCGAGCAGGAGTACGAGCAGTACTTC.

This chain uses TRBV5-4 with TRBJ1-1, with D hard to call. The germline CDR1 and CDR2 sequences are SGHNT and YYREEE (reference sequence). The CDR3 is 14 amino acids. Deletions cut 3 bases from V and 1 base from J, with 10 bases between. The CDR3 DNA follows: TGTGCCAGCAGCTGGGCAGCTAAGAACACTGAAGCTTTCTTT. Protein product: CASSWAAKNTEAFF.

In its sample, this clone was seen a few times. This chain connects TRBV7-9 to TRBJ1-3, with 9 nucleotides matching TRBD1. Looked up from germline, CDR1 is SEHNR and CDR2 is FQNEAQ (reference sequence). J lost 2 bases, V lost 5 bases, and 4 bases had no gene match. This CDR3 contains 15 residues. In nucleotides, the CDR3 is TGTGCCAGCAGCGCGGGGACAGGGCCTGGAAACACCATATATTTT. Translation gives CASSAGTGPGNTIYF.

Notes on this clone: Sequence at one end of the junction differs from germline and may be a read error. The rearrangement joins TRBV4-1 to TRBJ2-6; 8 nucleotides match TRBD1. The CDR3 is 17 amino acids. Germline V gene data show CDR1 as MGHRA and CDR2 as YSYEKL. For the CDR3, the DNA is TGCGCCAGCAGCCAAGGGGGACAGGTTGGTGGGGCCAGCGTCCTGACTTTC. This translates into CASSQGGQVGGASVLTF.

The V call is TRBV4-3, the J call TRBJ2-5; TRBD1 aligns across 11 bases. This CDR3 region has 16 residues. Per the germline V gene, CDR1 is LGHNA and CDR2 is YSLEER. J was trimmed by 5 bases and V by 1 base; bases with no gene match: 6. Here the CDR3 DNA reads TGCGCCAGCAGCCAAGGGGTAGGACAGGGGGCCGAGACCCAGTACTTC. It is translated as CASSQGVGQGAETQYF.

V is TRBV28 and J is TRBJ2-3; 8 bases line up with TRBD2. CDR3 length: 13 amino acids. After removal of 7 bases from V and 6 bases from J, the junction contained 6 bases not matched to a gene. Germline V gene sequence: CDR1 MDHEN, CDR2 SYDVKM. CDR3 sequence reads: CASNTGGQDTQYF. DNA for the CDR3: TGTGCCAGCAATACGGGGGGGCAGGATACGCAGTATTTT.

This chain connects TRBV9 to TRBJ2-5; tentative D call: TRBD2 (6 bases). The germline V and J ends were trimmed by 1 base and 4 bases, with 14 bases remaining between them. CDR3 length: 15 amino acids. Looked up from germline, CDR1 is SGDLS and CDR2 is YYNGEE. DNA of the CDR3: TGTGCCAGCAGCGTACGCCTAGCGTTTGGAGAGACCCAGTACTTC. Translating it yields CASSVRLAFGETQYF. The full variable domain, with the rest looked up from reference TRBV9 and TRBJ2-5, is DSGVTQTPKHLITATGQRVTLRCSPRSGDLSVYWYQQSLDQGLQFLIQYYNGEERAKGNILERFSAQQFPDLHSELNLSSLELGDSALYFCASSVRLAFGETQYFGPGTRLLVL.

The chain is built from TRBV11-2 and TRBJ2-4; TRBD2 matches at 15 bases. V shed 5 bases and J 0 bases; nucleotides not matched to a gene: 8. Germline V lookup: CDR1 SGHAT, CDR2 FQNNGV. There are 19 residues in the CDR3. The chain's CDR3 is CASSTLGTSGGIAKNIQYF. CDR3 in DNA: TGTGCCAGCAGCACCCTCGGGACTAGCGGGGGGATAGCCAAAAACATTCAGTACTTC.

CDR3 sequence reads: CASSLEEGWEGPSGGRNIQYF. The CDR3 region has the DNA TGTGCCAGCAGCTTAGAAGAAGGCTGGGAAGGTCCTAGCGGGGGTCGGAACATTCAGTACTTC. This rearrangement joins TRBV7-8 to TRBJ2-4; 10 nucleotides line up with TRBD2. V lost 1 base to trimming and J lost 7 bases; unmatched junction nucleotides: 22. The germline V gene encodes CDR1 SGHVS and CDR2 FQNEAQ. The CDR3 is 21 amino acids.

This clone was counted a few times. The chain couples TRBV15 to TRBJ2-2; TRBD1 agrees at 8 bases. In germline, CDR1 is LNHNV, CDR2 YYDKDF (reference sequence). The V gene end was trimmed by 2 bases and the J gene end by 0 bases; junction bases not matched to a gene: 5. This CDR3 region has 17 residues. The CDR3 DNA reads TGTGCCACCAGCAGACCCGACAGGGGTCCGAACACCGGGGAGCTGTTTTTT. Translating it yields CATSRPDRGPNTGELFF.

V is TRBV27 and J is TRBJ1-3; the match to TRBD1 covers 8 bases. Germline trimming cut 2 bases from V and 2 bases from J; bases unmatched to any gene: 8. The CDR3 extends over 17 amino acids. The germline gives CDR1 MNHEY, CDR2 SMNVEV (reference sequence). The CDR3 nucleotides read TGTGCCAGCAGTTTAGGACAGGGTCCGCGAGCTGGAAACACCATATATTTT. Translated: CASSLGQGPRAGNTIYF.

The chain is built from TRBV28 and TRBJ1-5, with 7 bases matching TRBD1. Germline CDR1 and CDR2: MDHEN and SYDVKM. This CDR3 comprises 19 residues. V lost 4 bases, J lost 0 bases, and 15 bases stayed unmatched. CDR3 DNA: TGTGCCAGCAGTTCCTTTGGGGGCACTGGACAGGATAGCAATCAGCCCCAGCATTTT. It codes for CASSSFGGTGQDSNQPQHF.

The CDR3, as DNA: TGTGCCAGCAGCAATCGACAGGGGAATGAAAAACTGTTTTTT. Protein sequence: CASSNRQGNEKLFF. V gene TRBV28 combines with J gene TRBJ1-4; TRBD1 matches 8 bases. The CDR3 length is 14 residues. With 6 bases clipped from V and 5 bases from J, the junction kept 5 bases outside the gene matches. CDR1 MDHEN and CDR2 SYDVKM come from the germline V gene.

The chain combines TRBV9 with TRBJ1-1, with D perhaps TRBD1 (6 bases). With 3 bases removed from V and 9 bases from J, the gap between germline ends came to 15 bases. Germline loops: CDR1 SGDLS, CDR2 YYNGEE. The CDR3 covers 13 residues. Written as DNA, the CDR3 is TGTGCCAGCAGCGACGGGACACAGGAACAAGCTTTCTTT. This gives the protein CASSDGTQEQAFF.

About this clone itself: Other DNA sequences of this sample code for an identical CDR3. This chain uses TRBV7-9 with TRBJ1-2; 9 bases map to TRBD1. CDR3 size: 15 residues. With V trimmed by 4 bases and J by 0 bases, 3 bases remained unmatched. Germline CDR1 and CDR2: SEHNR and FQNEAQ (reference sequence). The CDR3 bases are TGTGCCAGCAGCTCGACAGGGGGAGCTAACTATGGCTACACCTTC. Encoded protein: CASSSTGGANYGYTF. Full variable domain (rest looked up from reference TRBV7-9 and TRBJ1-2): DTGVSQNPRHKITKRGQNVTFRCDPISEHNRLYWYRQTLGQGPEFLTYFQNEAQLEKSRLLSDRFSAERPKGSFSTLEIQRTEQGDSAMYLCASSSTGGANYGYTFGSGTRLTVV.

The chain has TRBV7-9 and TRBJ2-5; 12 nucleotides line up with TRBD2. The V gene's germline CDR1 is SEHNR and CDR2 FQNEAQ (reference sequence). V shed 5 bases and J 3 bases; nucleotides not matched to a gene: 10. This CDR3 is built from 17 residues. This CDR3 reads CASSPARLAGAKETQYF. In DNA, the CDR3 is TGTGCCAGCAGCCCTGCGCGACTAGCGGGGGCGAAAGAGACCCAGTACTTC.

This CDR3 reads CASSQLPSTDTQYF. The DNA of the CDR3 is TGCGCCAGCAGCCAACTACCTAGCACAGATACGCAGTATTTT. The chain links TRBV4-3 to TRBJ2-3; D unclear. Trimming stripped 2 bases from V and 0 bases from J, with 6 bases between. Germline CDR1 and CDR2: LGHNA and YSLEER. This CDR3 spans 14 amino acids.